This T cell receptor (beta chain) was obtained from a study of T cell repertoires in cytomegalovirus infection. General observations from the study: Within the response measured ex vivo, HLA-C-restricted CMV-specific TCR beta clonotypes were dominant.

About this clonotype itself: Its specificity is unknown.

TCRdb redid the calling of the reads with MiXCR, one entry per CDR3 protein. The repertoire includes about 250,000 distinct CDR3 sequences, 6.5% of them detected once, and around 6% sits in the top ten. This CDR3 spans 15 amino acids. Unmatched junction bases numbered 6, after V lost 4 bases and J lost 1 base. Germline V gene data show CDR1 as LNHDA and CDR2 as SQIVND (reference sequence). The TCR comes from a human donor in good health (CMV status not recorded). Some clones in this sample may be carry-over from other donors' samples. The chain recombines TRBV19 with TRBJ1-1, with 7 positions matching TRBD1. The sequenced sample was PBMCs. CDR3 region: CASSKGGQPNTEAFF. The CDR3 DNA follows: TGTGCCAGTAGTAAGGGGGGACAGCCGAACACTGAAGCTTTCTTT.